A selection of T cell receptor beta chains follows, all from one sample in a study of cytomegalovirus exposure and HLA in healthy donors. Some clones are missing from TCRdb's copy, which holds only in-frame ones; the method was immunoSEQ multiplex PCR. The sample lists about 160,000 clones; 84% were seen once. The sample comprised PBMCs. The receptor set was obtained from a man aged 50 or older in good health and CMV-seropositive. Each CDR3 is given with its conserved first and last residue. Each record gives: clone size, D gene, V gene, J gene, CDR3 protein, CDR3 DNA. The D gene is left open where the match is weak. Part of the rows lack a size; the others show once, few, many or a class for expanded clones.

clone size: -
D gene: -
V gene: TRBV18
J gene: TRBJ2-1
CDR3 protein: CASSPLGRGDEQFF
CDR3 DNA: TGTGCCAGCTCACCACTCGGGAGAGGGGATGAGCAGTTCTTC

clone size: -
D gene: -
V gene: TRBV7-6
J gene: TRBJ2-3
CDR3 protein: CASTSRGRGGTDTQYF
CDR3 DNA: TGTGCCAGCACCTCGAGGGGGAGGGGGGGTACAGATACGCAGTATTTT

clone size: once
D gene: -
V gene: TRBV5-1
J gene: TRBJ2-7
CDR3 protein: CASSPGSVSYEQYF
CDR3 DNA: TGCGCCAGCAGCCCCGGGTCCGTCTCCTACGAGCAGTACTTC

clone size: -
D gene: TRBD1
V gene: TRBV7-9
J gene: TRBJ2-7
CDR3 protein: CASSLAGTGYEQYF
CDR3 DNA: TGTGCCAGCAGCTTAGCGGGGACAGGCTACGAGCAGTACTTC

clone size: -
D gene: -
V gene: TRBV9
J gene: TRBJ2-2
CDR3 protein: CASSVDPGSLGELFF
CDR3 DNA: TGTGCCAGCAGCGTAGACCCCGGGAGTCTTGGGGAGCTGTTTTTT

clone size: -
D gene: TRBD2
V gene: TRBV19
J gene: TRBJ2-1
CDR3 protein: CASASGGDEQFF
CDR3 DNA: TGTGCCAGTGCTAGCGGGGGGGATGAGCAGTTCTTC

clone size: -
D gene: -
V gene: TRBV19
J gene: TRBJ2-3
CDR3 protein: CASKPGLNTDTQYF
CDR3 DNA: TGTGCCAGCAAACCGGGACTGAACACAGATACGCAGTATTTT

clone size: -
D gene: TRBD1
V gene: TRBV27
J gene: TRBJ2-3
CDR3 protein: CASSNGRGLSTDTQYF
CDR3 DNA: TGTGCCAGCAGCAACGGTAGGGGGCTAAGCACAGATACGCAGTATTTT

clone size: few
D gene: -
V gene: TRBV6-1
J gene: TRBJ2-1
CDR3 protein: CASSGIRDLHIDLGEQFF
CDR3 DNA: TGTGCCAGCAGTGGAATCCGGGACTTACATATCGATCTGGGTGAGCAGTTCTTC

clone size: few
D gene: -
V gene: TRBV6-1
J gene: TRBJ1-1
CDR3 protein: CASSIRYTEAFF
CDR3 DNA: TGTGCCAGCAGCATCAGATACACTGAAGCTTTCTTT